The next 5 T cell receptor beta chains were all read from a single sample in a study of shared clonotypes between healthy human individuals (dated by TCRdb to about 2020). The library was obtained by the immunoSEQ multiplex PCR assay. What TCRdb holds here is the immuneACCESS table cut down to in-frame rearrangements. Part of the clones is not present; checked against another copy, under half of the missing clones reflect an unresolved V gene, and the others are unexplained. This sample has about 870,000 clones in its table, and 80% to 95% of those were observed once. Around 24% of the sample goes to the ten largest clones. CD8 naive samples were obtained by positive selection for CCR7 among CD45RO-negative cells, yielding a CD45RA+CCR7+ population from which TemRA cells were excluded. The material sequenced was naive CD8+ T cells sorted from blood. Interpreted using the paper, the cell subset or site label stands for: CD45RA+CCR7+. Source of these receptors: a man aged 30 to 45 in good health.

The chain recombines TRBV5-4 with TRBJ2-7; 12 positions agree with TRBD2. The CDR3 sequence is 15 residues long. In germline, CDR1 is SGHNT, CDR2 YYREEE (reference sequence). The V and J ends lost 4 bases and 2 bases, in that order; junction bases with no gene match: 4. The CDR3 DNA follows: TGTGCCAGCAGCCTGACTAGCGGGGGCACCTACGAGCAGTACTTC. Residues: CASSLTSGGTYEQYF.

V usage is TRBV27 and J usage is TRBJ2-1; TRBD2 agrees at 10 bases. V shed 2 bases and J 1 base; nucleotides not matched to a gene: 5. The CDR3 has 17 amino acids. Looked up from germline, CDR1 is MNHEY and CDR2 is SMNVEV (reference sequence). The CDR3 region has the DNA TGTGCCAGCAGTTTACTAGCGGGAGCCCAATCCTACAATGAGCAGTTCTTC. The encoded protein is CASSLLAGAQSYNEQFF.

The V gene is TRBV7-9, the J gene TRBJ2-7; TRBD1 matches at 11 bases. This CDR3 contains 19 residues. Germline V gene data show CDR1 as SEHNR and CDR2 as FQNEAQ (reference sequence). Trimming at V came to 5 bases and at J to 3 bases, leaving 18 bases not matched to a gene. The CDR3 spells CASSRYSKPGTGGDYEQYF. The DNA of the CDR3 is TGTGCCAGCAGCCGCTACAGTAAACCCGGGACAGGGGGTGACTACGAGCAGTACTTC. Drawing the rest from reference TRBV7-9 and TRBJ2-7, the complete variable domain is DTGVSQNPRHKITKRGQNVTFRCDPISEHNRLYWYRQTLGQGPEFLTYFQNEAQLEKSRLLSDRFSAERPKGSFSTLEIQRTEQGDSAMYLCASSRYSKPGTGGDYEQYFGPGTRLTVT.

In the case of this clone: The same CDR3 arises from other DNA sequences in this sample as well. This sequence joins TRBV9 and TRBJ2-6; D not certain. The CDR3 extends over 14 amino acids. V shed 0 bases and J shed 4 bases, with 5 bases lying between them. Per germline, CDR1 SGDLS and CDR2 YYNGEE. CDR3 coding DNA: TGTGCCAGCAGCGTAGACCTGGGGGCCAACGTCCTGACTTTC. It translates to CASSVDLGANVLTF.

The CDR3 bases are TGTGCCAGTACGTGGGCGATTAACACAGATACGCAGTATTTT. This gives the protein CASTWAINTDTQYF. This chain joins TRBV19 and TRBJ2-3; D is unresolved. CDR1 LNHDA and CDR2 SQIVND come from the germline V gene (reference sequence). The V and J ends lost 7 bases and 2 bases respectively, with 13 bases between them. The CDR3 runs to 14 residues.